The 9 T cell receptor beta chains listed next were all sequenced from one sample in a study of early stage breast cancer tumors. Assay: immunoSEQ multiplex PCR; the TCRdb copy retains only in-frame clones and omits some. The data show about 28,000 clones, 80% seen once. The sample was blood. The source of these receptors is a person between 55 and 70 years old with breast cancer.

The rearrangement joins TRBV5-8 to TRBJ2-7; TRBD1 is a possible D gene (7 bases). V was cut by 6 bases and J by 4 bases, with 17 bases left in between. This CDR3 is 14 amino acids long. Germline V gene sequence: CDR1 SGHTS, CDR2 YDEGEE. The CDR3 DNA follows: TGTGCCAGCATCCGCCAGGGGGGATTATACGAGCAGTACTTC. It is translated as CASIRQGGLYEQYF.

The rearrangement uses TRBV10-1 and TRBJ2-7, with D perhaps TRBD1 (6 bases). Germline CDR1 is WNHNN and CDR2 is SYGVQD (reference sequence). Trimming shortened V by 0 bases and J by 6 bases, and 9 bases separated the two germline ends. The CDR3 contains 13 residues. The CDR3 region is CASSESKGVEQYF. CDR3 coding DNA: TGCGCCAGCAGTGAGTCGAAGGGGGTCGAGCAGTACTTC.

This clone appeared a few times. As DNA, the CDR3 is TGTGCCAGCAGTTACGGGGAGAGGCAGCCCCAGCATTTT. This codes for CASSYGERQPQHF. The chain employs TRBV6-6 and TRBJ1-5; D gene ambiguous. The CDR3 contains 13 residues. V lost 2 bases to trimming and J lost 7 bases, with 9 bases between them. Looked up from germline, CDR1 is MNHNY and CDR2 is SVGAGI (reference sequence).

The DNA of the CDR3 is TGCAGCGTTGACCCAGCGGGAGGTTCTTACAATGAGCAGTTCTTC. Protein sequence: CSVDPAGGSYNEQFF. This chain connects TRBV29-1 to TRBJ2-1; TRBD2 matches at 9 bases. J was trimmed by 4 bases and V by 3 bases; bases with no gene match: 7. This CDR3 region has 15 residues. Germline-derived CDR1 and CDR2 are SQVTM and ANQGSEA.

This clone was seen only a few times. The chain employs TRBV9 and TRBJ2-7, with 12 positions matching TRBD2. Trimming took 4 bases from V and 7 from J; bases not matched to a gene: 3. Germline CDR1 reads SGDLS; CDR2 reads YYNGEE. The CDR3 sequence is 13 residues long. The CDR3 coding sequence is TGTGCCAGCAGCTACGGACTAGCGGGGGAGCAGTACTTC. Its translation is CASSYGLAGEQYF.

The chain combines TRBV11-3 with TRBJ1-3; no firm D call. The germline CDR1 and CDR2 sequences are SGHNT and YENEEA. The CDR3 is 15 residues long. Between the trimmed V and J ends, which lost 5 bases and 0 bases, there was a span of 11 bases. Written as DNA, the CDR3 is TGTGCCAGCAGCCCTAGACCGCCCTCTGGAAACACCATATATTTT. It is translated as CASSPRPPSGNTIYF.

Written as DNA, the CDR3 is TGTGCCAGCAGCCCACTAGCGGAAGCCAAAAACATTCAGTACTTC. Translating gives CASSPLAEAKNIQYF. This rearrangement joins TRBV7-9 to TRBJ2-4; TRBD2 agrees at 8 bases. Germline values: CDR1 SEHNR, CDR2 FQNEAQ (reference sequence). The CDR3 is made up of 15 amino acids. V was clipped by 5 bases and J by 0 bases; unmatched bases: 3.

The rearrangement joins TRBV7-2 to TRBJ1-2, with D hard to call. V lost 5 bases and J lost 7, with 20 bases in between. The CDR3 spans 15 residues. The germline gives CDR1 SGHTA, CDR2 FQGNSA. The CDR3 DNA reads TGTGCCAGCAGCCCCCCCCCGCCTCTTAGGAGTGGCTACACCTTC. Its translation is CASSPPPPLRSGYTF.

This clone was observed a single time. The chain carries TRBV25-1 and TRBJ2-7; weak D call: TRBD2 (6 bases). Germline-derived CDR1 and CDR2 are MGHDK and SYGVNS. The V end lost 8 bases, the J end lost 2 bases, and 10 bases lay between the germline ends. CDR3 length equals 12 residues. CDR3 region: CASGGVAYEQYF. DNA of the CDR3: TGTGCCAGCGGAGGGGTGGCCTACGAGCAGTACTTC.